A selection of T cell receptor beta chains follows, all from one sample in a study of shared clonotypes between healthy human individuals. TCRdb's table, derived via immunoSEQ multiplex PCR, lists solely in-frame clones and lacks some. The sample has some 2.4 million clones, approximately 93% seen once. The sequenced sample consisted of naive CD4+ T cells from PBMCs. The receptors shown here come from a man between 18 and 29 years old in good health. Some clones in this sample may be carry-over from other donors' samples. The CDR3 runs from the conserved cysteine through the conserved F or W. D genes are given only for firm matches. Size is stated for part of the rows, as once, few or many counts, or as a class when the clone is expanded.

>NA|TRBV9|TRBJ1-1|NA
CASSVASSTEAFF
TGTGCCAGCAGCGTAGCCTCGTCAACTGAAGCTTTCTTT
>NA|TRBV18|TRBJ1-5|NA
CASADSNNQPQHF
TGTGCCAGCGCAGATTCGAACAATCAGCCCCAGCATTTT
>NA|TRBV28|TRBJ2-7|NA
CASSLFGREQYF
TGTGCCAGCAGTTTATTCGGTAGAGAGCAGTACTTC
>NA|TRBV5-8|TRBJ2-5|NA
CASSPGLGETQYF
TGTGCCAGCAGCCCGGGACTGGGGGAGACCCAGTACTTC
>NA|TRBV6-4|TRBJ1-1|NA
CASSSGGSTEAFF
TGTGCCAGCAGTTCGGGAGGGTCCACTGAAGCTTTCTTT
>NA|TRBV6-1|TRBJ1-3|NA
CASSEALGALSGNTIYF
TGTGCCAGCAGTGAAGCGCTTGGGGCGCTCTCTGGAAACACCATATATTTT
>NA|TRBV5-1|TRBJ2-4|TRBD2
CASSPVAGGESIQYF
TGCGCCAGCAGCCCAGTAGCGGGAGGGGAGAGCATTCAGTACTTC
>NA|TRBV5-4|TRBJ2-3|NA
CASAGTSRTDTQYF
TGTGCCAGCGCAGGGACCTCTCGCACAGATACGCAGTATTTT
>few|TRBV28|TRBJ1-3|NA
CASISGNTIYF
TGTGCCAGCATCTCTGGAAACACCATATATTTT
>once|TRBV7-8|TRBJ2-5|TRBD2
CASSPRGGSRETQYF
TGTGCCAGCAGCCCGCGGGGCGGGAGTCGAGAGACCCAGTACTTC
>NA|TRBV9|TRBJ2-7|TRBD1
CASSVVPYGTAYEQYF
TGTGCCAGCAGCGTAGTTCCGTATGGGACAGCCTACGAGCAGTACTTC
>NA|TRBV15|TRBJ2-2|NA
CATSRDQLASGELFF
TGTGCCACCAGCAGAGATCAACTAGCCTCCGGGGAGCTGTTTTTT
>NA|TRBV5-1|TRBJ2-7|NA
CASSLVLPAEQYF
TGCGCCAGCAGCTTGGTGCTTCCGGCCGAGCAGTACTTC
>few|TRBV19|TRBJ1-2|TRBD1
CASRRDRDINYGYTF
TGTGCCAGTAGGAGGGACAGGGACATTAACTATGGCTACACCTTC
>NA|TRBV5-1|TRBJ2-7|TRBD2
CASSLAGTTHYEQYF
TGCGCCAGCAGCTTGGCCGGGACTACCCATTACGAGCAGTACTTC
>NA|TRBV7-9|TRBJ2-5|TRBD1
CASSLAGKGAQETQYF
TGTGCCAGCAGCTTAGCAGGGAAGGGGGCCCAAGAGACCCAGTACTTC
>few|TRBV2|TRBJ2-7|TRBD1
CASSEQGVTYEQYF
TGTGCCAGCAGTGAACAGGGGGTAACCTACGAGCAGTACTTC
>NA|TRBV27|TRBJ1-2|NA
CASSEVGLGRDGYTF
TGTGCCAGCAGTGAGGTAGGGCTTGGGAGGGATGGCTACACCTTC
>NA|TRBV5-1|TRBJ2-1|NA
CASSLGSSYEQFF
TGCGCCAGCAGCTTGGGGAGTTCCTATGAGCAGTTCTTC
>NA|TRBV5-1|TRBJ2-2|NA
CASTLGDSTGELFF
TGCGCCAGCACCCTCGGGGATTCCACCGGGGAGCTGTTTTTT
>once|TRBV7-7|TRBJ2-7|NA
CASSLGGRSTQQYF
TGTGCCAGCAGCTTAGGTGGCAGAAGTACGCAGCAGTACTTC
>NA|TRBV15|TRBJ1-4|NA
CATSKAQATLFF
TGTGCCACCAGCAAAGCCCAGGCTACACTGTTTTTT
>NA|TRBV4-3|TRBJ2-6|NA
CASSQGKGLGANVLTF
TGCGCCAGCAGCCAAGGAAAGGGGCTTGGGGCCAACGTCCTGACTTTC
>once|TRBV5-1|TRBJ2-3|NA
CASSSMKGEGGLTDTQYF
TGCGCCAGCAGCTCGATGAAGGGAGAAGGGGGTCTCACAGATACGCAGTATTTT
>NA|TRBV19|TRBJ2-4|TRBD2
CASSILAGAAKNIQYF
TGTGCCAGTAGTATCCTAGCGGGAGCAGCCAAAAACATTCAGTACTTC
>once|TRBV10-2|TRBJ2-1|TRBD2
CASSASSGSALNEQFF
TGCGCCAGCAGCGCTTCTAGCGGGAGCGCCCTCAATGAGCAGTTCTTC
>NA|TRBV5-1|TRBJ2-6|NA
CASSPGHHSGANVLTF
TGCGCCAGCAGCCCGGGACACCACTCTGGGGCCAACGTCCTGACTTTC
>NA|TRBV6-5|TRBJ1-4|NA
CASSSPESAVRKLFF
TGTGCCAGCAGTTCGCCCGAAAGCGCGGTCCGAAAACTGTTTTTT
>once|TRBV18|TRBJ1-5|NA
CASSPLGGAGNQPQHF
TGTGCCAGCTCACCATTAGGAGGGGCCGGCAATCAGCCCCAGCATTTT
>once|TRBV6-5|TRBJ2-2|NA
CASRTNTGELFF
TGTGCCAGCAGAACGAACACCGGGGAGCTGTTTTTT
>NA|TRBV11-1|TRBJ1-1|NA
CASSLHGAGVGTEAFF
TGTGCCAGCAGCCTCCACGGGGCAGGGGTAGGGACTGAAGCTTTCTTT
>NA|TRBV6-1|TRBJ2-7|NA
CASSEQGGAYEQYF
TGTGCCAGCAGTGAACAGGGGGGAGCCTACGAGCAGTACTTC
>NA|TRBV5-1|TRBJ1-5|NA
CASSPIPGALQPQHF
TGCGCCAGCAGCCCCATCCCGGGGGCCCTCCAGCCCCAGCATTTT
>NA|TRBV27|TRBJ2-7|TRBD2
CASSSYSGSYEQYF
TGTGCCAGCAGTTCCTATAGCGGGTCCTACGAGCAGTACTTC